One sample yielded the 16 T cell receptor beta chains listed below, sequenced in a study of blood T cells in healthy people across ages (dated by TCRdb to the mid-2010s). Library method: 5' RACE. TCRdb names Illumina HiSeq 2500 as the instrument used. The second PCR ran for roughly 6 to 11 cycles and used a J-beta primer mix along with a sample-barcoded 5' primer. The public reads were run again by TCRdb, first through fastp at Q25 and then through MiXCR, and only productive beta chains were kept. Each record represents a unique CDR3 protein, reported with the most common genes and DNA among its rows. In all, the sample holds about 1.8 million distinct CDR3 sequences, and about 49% of those were seen once. The ten largest clones capture approximately 2% of the sample. Sequenced input: blood. The source of these receptors is a woman in her thirties or forties in good health.

This sequence joins TRBV29-1 and TRBJ2-1; maybe TRBD1 (5 bases). Per germline, CDR1 SQVTM and CDR2 ANQGSEA. Trimming removed 0 bases at V and 2 bases at J, with 14 bases between. The CDR3 spans 16 residues. The CDR3 sequence is CSVEDLEGAPYNEQFF. Written as DNA, the CDR3 is TGCAGCGTTGAAGATCTAGAAGGGGCGCCCTACAATGAGCAGTTCTTC.

J is TRBJ1-1 and V is TRBV5-1; no clear D gene. Germline CDR1 SGHRS, CDR2 YFSETQ. This CDR3 is built from 13 residues. With 4 bases removed from V and 7 bases from J, the gap between germline ends came to 14 bases. The CDR3 bases are TGCGCCAGCAGCCAGCAGGTCGGGGTTGAAGCTTTCTTT. Its translation: CASSQQVGVEAFF.

The rearrangement joins TRBV28 to TRBJ2-5, with D possibly being TRBD2 (5 bases). The CDR3 is 15 amino acids. The V end lost 4 bases, the J end lost 11 bases, and 23 bases lay between the germline ends. Germline V gene lookup returns CDR1 MDHEN and CDR2 SYDVKM. CDR3 sequence reads: CASSSTGIPPGKQYF. The CDR3, as DNA: TGTGCCAGCAGTTCAACCGGGATCCCCCCCGGCAAGCAGTACTTC.

Comment on this clonotype: This may stem from a read error, because a much larger clone lies one nucleotide away. V gene TRBV7-6 combines with J gene TRBJ2-1; D not certain. Germline CDR1 SGHVS, CDR2 FNYEAQ. Trimming stripped 3 bases from V and 7 bases from J, with 4 bases between. The length of the CDR3 is 11 residues. CDR3 DNA: TGTGCCAGCAGCTTCCAGAATGAGCAGTTCTTC. Its protein product is CASSFQNEQFF.

V gene TRBV2 combines with J gene TRBJ1-2; 8 nucleotides align to TRBD1. The V segment lost 6 bases and the J segment 8 bases; nucleotides outside the gene matches: 14. The CDR3 contains 15 residues. CDR1 and CDR2 (germline): SNHLY, FYNNEI. In DNA form, the CDR3 reads TGTGCCAGCAGCCCCATAAGGGCAGGGGGCGACGGCTACACCTTC. Its protein product is CASSPIRAGGDGYTF. Looking up the rest from reference TRBV2 and TRBJ1-2 gives the full variable domain: EPEVTQTPSHQVTQMGQEVILRCVPISNHLYFYWYRQILGQKVEFLVSFYNNEISEKSEIFDDQFSVERPDGSNFTLKIRSTKLEDSAMYFCASSPIRAGGDGYTFGSGTRLTVV.

Concerning this clonotype: A junction end diverges from the germline sequence, so it may reflect a read error. The chain combines TRBV20-1 with TRBJ2-5, with D possibly matching TRBD2 (5 bases). Looked up from germline, CDR1 is DFQATT and CDR2 is SNEGSKA (reference sequence). This CDR3 has 13 residues. CDR3 sequence reads: CFTGRTTGNEQYF. CDR3 DNA: TGTTTTACTGGACGGACGACGGGAAATGAGCAGTACTTC.

The rearrangement uses TRBV14 and TRBJ2-6, with unresolved D. V shed 4 bases and J shed 0 bases, with 7 bases lying between them. Germline-derived CDR1 and CDR2 are SGHDN and FVKESK. This CDR3 has 15 amino acids. The CDR3 DNA sequence: TGTGCCAGCAGCCCCGTCAACTCTGGGGCCAACGTCCTGACTTTC. It yields the protein CASSPVNSGANVLTF.

This clonotype was observed a few times. The chain recombines TRBV28 with TRBJ1-2; D remains unclear. The V end was cut by 3 bases, the J end by 0 bases, with 8 bases between. Per germline, CDR1 MDHEN and CDR2 SYDVKM. CDR3 length: 14 amino acids. Written as DNA, the CDR3 is TGTGCCAGCAGTTTGGCACGCTCTAACTATGGCTACACCTTC. Its translation is CASSLARSNYGYTF.

A few counts support this clonotype. The CDR3 bases are TGTGCCAGCAGTTTACGGGGGTGGAACACTGAAGCTTTCTTT. This translates into CASSLRGWNTEAFF. The chain uses TRBV27 and TRBJ1-1; D is perhaps TRBD1 (5 bases). The V gene's germline CDR1 is MNHEY and CDR2 SMNVEV (reference sequence). V was shortened by 2 bases and J by 1 base, with 8 bases between the two germline ends. The CDR3 is made up of 14 amino acids.

The chain employs TRBV6-5 and TRBJ1-5, with D unclear. In germline, CDR1 is MNHEY, CDR2 SVGAGI. The CDR3 contains 14 residues. The V and J ends lost 5 bases and 3 bases respectively, with 11 bases between them. The CDR3 region is CASSLREFNQPQHF. The DNA of the CDR3 is TGTGCCAGCAGTCTAAGGGAGTTCAATCAGCCCCAGCATTTT.

As to this clonotype: This could be a read error, since a much larger clone is one nucleotide away. This chain joins TRBV11-2 and TRBJ2-1, with 9 bases fitting TRBD1. CDR3 size: 15 residues. The germline V gene has CDR1 SGHAT and CDR2 FQNNGV. V lost 1 base and J lost 10; bases outside the gene matches: 8. CDR3 sequence reads: CASSLGPGQGLEQFF. The DNA for the CDR3 is TGTGCCAGCAGCTTAGGACCGGGACAGGGTCTCGAGCAGTTCTTC.

A few counts support this clonotype. This rearrangement joins TRBV28 to TRBJ2-1; TRBD2 matches at 8 bases. Germline V gives CDR1 MDHEN, CDR2 SYDVKM. V lost 2 bases and J lost 0; bases outside the gene matches: 3. The CDR3 contains 16 residues. The DNA of the CDR3 is TGTGCCAGCAGTTTAAGTAGCGGGGCCTCCTACAATGAGCAGTTCTTC. Translation: CASSLSSGASYNEQFF.

This sequence joins TRBV19 and TRBJ1-6; perhaps TRBD1 as D (6 bases). Germline CDR1 reads LNHDA; CDR2 reads SQIVND (reference sequence). Trimming shortened V by 1 base and J by 0 bases, and 22 bases separated the two germline ends. This CDR3 comprises 21 residues. CDR3 protein: CASSIGHGAGDRGSYNSPLHF. In nucleotides, the CDR3 is TGTGCCAGTAGTATAGGCCATGGAGCAGGGGACCGGGGCTCCTATAATTCACCCCTCCACTTT.

The J gene is TRBJ1-1, the V gene TRBV4-1; tentatively, D is TRBD1 (5 bases). CDR3 size: 15 residues. With 0 bases removed from V and 5 bases from J, the gap between germline ends came to 13 bases. Germline V gene sequence: CDR1 MGHRA, CDR2 YSYEKL. The CDR3 DNA reads as TGCGCCAGCAGCCAAGATTCAGGGAGGCGGACTGAAGCTTTCTTT. Translating gives CASSQDSGRRTEAFF.

This clonotype was counted many times. The V and J genes are TRBV3-1 and TRBJ2-5, with D uncertain. The length of the CDR3 is 14 residues. V lost 1 base to trimming and J lost 1 base, with 7 bases between them. Germline CDR1 is LGHDT and CDR2 is YNNKEL (reference sequence). The CDR3 reads CASSQGTLQETQYF. The CDR3 region has the DNA TGTGCCAGCAGCCAAGGGACGCTCCAAGAGACCCAGTACTTC.

This chain connects TRBV20-1 to TRBJ2-3; TRBD2 aligns across 14 bases. The CDR3 loop spans 16 amino acids. Germline lookup yields CDR1 DFQATT and CDR2 SNEGSKA (reference sequence). J was trimmed by 2 bases and V by 3 bases; bases with no gene match: 4. CDR3 in amino acids: CSARGLAGEHTDTQYF. The CDR3 nucleotides are TGCAGTGCTAGGGGACTAGCGGGGGAGCACACAGATACGCAGTATTTT.